Following are 13 T cell receptor beta chains from one sample sequenced in a study. A single record per CDR3 protein comes from TCRdb applying MiXCR to the 5' RACE reads. The sample shows about 47,000 distinct CDR3 sequences, about 28% of them seen only once. Material for sequencing was naive CD4+ T cells sorted from blood. Subset defined: naive CD4+ T cells, CD4+CD45RA+CD25-. Every receptor here comes from a female donor with breast cancer.

This rearrangement joins TRBV28 to TRBJ2-7; D not certain. V lost 1 base and J 3 bases, leaving 7 bases between the germline ends. This CDR3 is 13 amino acids long. Looked up from germline, CDR1 is MDHEN and CDR2 is SYDVKM. The CDR3 DNA is TGTGCCAGCAGTTTATCACACGGCTACGAGCAGTACTTC. Its translation: CASSLSHGYEQYF.

The V call is TRBV5-1, the J call TRBJ2-2, with 11 bases fitting TRBD1. Germline lookup yields CDR1 SGHRS and CDR2 YFSETQ. The CDR3 loop spans 15 amino acids. The J segment lost 5 bases and the V segment lost 2 bases, leaving 2 bases of the junction unmatched. CDR3 sequence (DNA): TGCGCCAGCAGCTTTCGGGACAGGGGGACCGGGGAGCTGTTTTTT. Translation gives CASSFRDRGTGELFF.

This clonotype was detected only a few times. The chain joins TRBV5-8 to TRBJ1-5; possibly TRBD1 for D (5 bases). The CDR3 has 12 amino acids. Deletions cut 1 base from V and 7 bases from J, with 6 bases between. Germline V gene data show CDR1 as SGHTS and CDR2 as YDEGEE. The DNA of the CDR3 is TGTGCCAGCAGCTTGTGGGGGCAGCCCCAGCATTTT. Translated: CASSLWGQPQHF.

This clonotype showed up just a few times. The chain is built from TRBV20-1 and TRBJ2-7; D is possibly TRBD2 (6 bases). Germline CDR1 reads DFQATT; CDR2 reads SNEGSKA (reference sequence). The V end was cut by 6 bases, the J end by 3 bases, with 18 bases between. The CDR3 spans 14 residues. The CDR3 sequence: CSAPRQEGLYEQYF. CDR3 in DNA: TGCAGTGCCCCCCGGCAGGAGGGGCTCTACGAGCAGTACTTC.

The chain combines TRBV7-2 with TRBJ2-2; D might be TRBD1 (5 bases). V was cut by 2 bases and J by 4 bases, with 8 bases left in between. Germline loops: CDR1 SGHTA, CDR2 FQGNSA. The CDR3 runs to 14 residues. CDR3 region: CASSLKQGTGELFF. In DNA, the CDR3 is TGTGCCAGCAGCTTAAAGCAGGGCACCGGGGAGCTGTTTTTT.

This clonotype was seen only a few times. This sequence joins TRBV20-1 and TRBJ2-1; D is possibly TRBD1 (6 bases). The germline V and J ends were trimmed by 7 bases and 6 bases, with 22 bases remaining between them. The CDR3 contains 15 residues. Looked up from germline, CDR1 is DFQATT and CDR2 is SNEGSKA (reference sequence). This CDR3 reads CSVFGQFDRSNEQFF. Here the CDR3 DNA reads TGCAGTGTTTTTGGACAGTTTGACCGGAGCAATGAGCAGTTCTTC.

The chain uses TRBV19 and TRBJ1-6, with a tentative D call TRBD1 (6 bases). Trimming left V 7 bases short and J 7 bases short, with 8 bases between. Germline assignment: CDR1 LNHDA and CDR2 SQIVND (reference sequence). CDR3 size: 12 residues. CDR3 nucleotides: TGTGCCAGTAATACAGGGAATTCACCCCTCCACTTT. Translation gives CASNTGNSPLHF.

This chain connects TRBV7-9 to TRBJ2-6, with D unresolved. The CDR3 contains 16 residues. Per the germline V gene, CDR1 is SEHNR and CDR2 is FQNEAQ (reference sequence). Trimming took 4 bases from V and 4 from J, leaving 14 bases between them. The CDR3 region is CASSSPVRVGANVLTF. In DNA, the CDR3 is TGTGCCAGCAGCTCCCCGGTGCGTGTGGGGGCCAACGTCCTGACTTTC.

The chain carries TRBV20-1 and TRBJ2-7; perhaps D is TRBD1 or TRBD2 (5 bases each). CDR3 size: 13 residues. Germline V lookup: CDR1 DFQATT, CDR2 SNEGSKA (reference sequence). The CDR3 reads CVGVGETTYEQYF. The CDR3 DNA sequence: TGCGTGGGGGTTGGGGAGACAACCTACGAGCAGTACTTC.

Only a few counts were recorded for this clonotype. The gene calls are TRBV11-2 and TRBJ2-1; maybe TRBD2 (6 bases). CDR1 SGHAT and CDR2 FQNNGV come from the germline V gene. The CDR3 is 11 amino acids. The ends were cut back, 4 bases at V and 12 bases at J, with 10 bases in the middle. In DNA form, the CDR3 reads TGTGCCAGCAGCTCCTTGGGAGGGCAGTTCTTC. Its translation is CASSSLGGQFF. Supplemented by reference TRBV11-2 and TRBJ2-1, the full variable domain reads EAGVAQSPRYKIIEKRQSVAFWCNPISGHATLYWYQQILGQGPKLLIQFQNNGVVDDSQLPKDRFSAERLKGVDSTLKIQPAKLEDSAVYLCASSSLGGQFFGPGTRLTVL.

This clonotype came up a few times. This sequence joins TRBV3-1 and TRBJ2-7; 8 positions agree with TRBD2. The CDR3 is 15 amino acids. Germline assignment: CDR1 LGHDT and CDR2 YNNKEL (reference sequence). V shed 2 bases, J shed 0 bases, and the junction held 3 bases outside the gene matches. CDR3: CASSQTGTSSYEQYF. The CDR3, as DNA: TGTGCCAGCAGCCAAACCGGGACTAGCTCCTACGAGCAGTACTTC.

This clonotype was seen only a few times. The V gene is TRBV28, the J gene TRBJ1-2, with D hard to call. V dropped 3 bases and J dropped 0 bases, with 14 bases sitting between them. Germline V gene lookup returns CDR1 MDHEN and CDR2 SYDVKM. The CDR3 totals 16 residues. CDR3 loop: CASSFGQFTANYGYTF. The CDR3 nucleotides read TGTGCCAGCAGTTTTGGGCAGTTCACAGCTAACTATGGCTACACCTTC.

This chain connects TRBV4-2 to TRBJ2-3; D unresolved. V shed 0 bases and J shed 1 base, with 11 bases lying between them. This CDR3 has 16 residues. Germline V gene sequence: CDR1 LGHNA, CDR2 YNFKEQ. CDR3 nucleotides: TGTGCCAGCAGCCAAGAGGGATCGCCCCGCACAGATACGCAGTATTTT. Protein product: CASSQEGSPRTDTQYF.